These T cell receptor beta chains were read from a single sample in a study of shared clonotypes between healthy human individuals. The table came from immunoSEQ multiplex PCR; TCRdb's copy has only in-frame clones and leaves some out. Of approximately 700,000 clones listed, less than 80% are singletons. Material: memory CD4+ T cells sorted from blood. Receptors originate from a woman aged 25 to 39 in good health. Each CDR3 is given with its conserved first and last residue. Part of the rows lack a size; the others show once, few, many or a class for expanded clones.

few TRBJ2-1 TRBV27 CASSLRTGGAGSYNEQFF
- TRBJ2-7 TRBV28 CASRPGGLANYEQYF
- TRBJ2-6 TRBV29-1 CSVPTGGLPGANVLTF
- TRBJ1-1 TRBV7-2 CASSFSRVNTEAFF
- TRBJ1-4 TRBV10-3 CAIRTDGENEKLFF
many TRBJ2-7 TRBV11-2 CASSLGLAETYEQYF
- TRBJ2-3 TRBV4-1 CASSHGREVNTQYF
- TRBJ2-2 TRBV5-8 CASSLARGGVAGELFF
- TRBJ2-7 TRBV30 CAWSVAGASEQYF
few TRBJ1-5 TRBV19 CASSIERWQPQHF
once TRBJ1-1 TRBV5-1 CASSVTGNTEAFF
- TRBJ2-2 TRBV5-1 CASSSTVAGVKVELFF
few TRBJ2-3 TRBV7-7 CASSLGSGQTTDTQYF
- TRBJ2-5 TRBV5-5 CASSLEVAGGRETQYF
- TRBJ2-1 TRBV27 CASSSTLSSYNEQFF
once TRBJ1-2 TRBV6-5 CASSRGNLYGYTF
- TRBJ2-3 TRBV7-2 CASSLGASTDTQYF
- TRBJ2-7 TRBV6-5 CASSSGGVSSYEQYF
- TRBJ2-1 TRBV5-1 CASSLALRLAGVNEQFF
- TRBJ2-7 TRBV28 CASSTGAYEQYF
- TRBJ1-1 TRBV9 CASSGESNIEAFF
- TRBJ2-3 TRBV27 CASSLQGAIRTDTQYF
- TRBJ1-1 TRBV19 CASSEGHSYTEAFF
many TRBJ2-6 TRBV7-3 CASSFFGANVLTF
few TRBJ1-2 TRBV6-6 CASGGTNYGYTF
- TRBJ2-1 TRBV2 CASGTPIVSEQFF
- TRBJ1-4 TRBV21-1 CASSKHGGNEKLFF
- TRBJ2-6 TRBV25-1 CASTPNVGSGANVLTF
many TRBJ2-7 TRBV11-2 CASSSDSNSYEQYF
- TRBJ2-3 TRBV7-2 CASSPAVDTQYF
- TRBJ2-5 TRBV7-7 CASSSRQGASETQYF
few TRBJ2-5 TRBV4-2 CASSQDRDHVETQYF
- TRBJ1-2 TRBV4-1 CASSQEGDGINYGYTF
- TRBJ2-4 TRBV28 CASSPGGLAGNIQYF
once TRBJ2-7 TRBV28 CASSAPGGPSGEQYF
- TRBJ2-1 TRBV6-5 CASSRTSGLYNEQFF
once TRBJ2-1 TRBV7-3 CASSLRTTGGAEQFF
many TRBJ2-7 TRBV28 CASRRDGGISSYEQYF
- TRBJ2-3 TRBV5-1 CASSSTDTQYF
- TRBJ2-1 TRBV9 CASNRQGELGEQFF